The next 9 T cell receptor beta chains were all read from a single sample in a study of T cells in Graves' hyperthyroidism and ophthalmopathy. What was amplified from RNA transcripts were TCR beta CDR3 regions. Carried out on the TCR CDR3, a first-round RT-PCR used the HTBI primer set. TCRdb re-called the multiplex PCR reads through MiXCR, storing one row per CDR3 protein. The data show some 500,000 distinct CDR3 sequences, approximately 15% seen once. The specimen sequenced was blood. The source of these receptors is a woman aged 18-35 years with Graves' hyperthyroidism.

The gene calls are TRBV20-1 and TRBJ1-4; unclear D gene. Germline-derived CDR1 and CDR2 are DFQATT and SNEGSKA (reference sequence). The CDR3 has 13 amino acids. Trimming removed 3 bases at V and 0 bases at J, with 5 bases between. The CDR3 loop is CSARSATNEKLFF. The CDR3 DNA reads TGCAGTGCTAGGTCTGCAACTAATGAAAAACTGTTTTTT.

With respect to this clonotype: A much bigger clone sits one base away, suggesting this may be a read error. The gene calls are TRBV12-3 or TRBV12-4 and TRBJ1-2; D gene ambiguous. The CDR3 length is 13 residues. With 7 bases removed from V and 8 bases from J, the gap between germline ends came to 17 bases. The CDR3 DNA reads TGTGCCAGCAATTTTCTTGGGGTTAAGGGCTACACCTTC. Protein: CASNFLGVKGYTF.

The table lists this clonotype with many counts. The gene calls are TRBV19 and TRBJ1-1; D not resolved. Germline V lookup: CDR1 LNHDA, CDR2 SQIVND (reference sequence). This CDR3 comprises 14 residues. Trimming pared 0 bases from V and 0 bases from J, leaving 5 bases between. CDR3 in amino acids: CASSIDQMNTEAFF. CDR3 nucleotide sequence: TGTGCCAGTAGTATAGATCAAATGAACACTGAAGCTTTCTTT.

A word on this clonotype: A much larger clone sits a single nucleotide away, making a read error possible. CDR3 nucleotides: TGTGCCAGCAGCCACGGGAGGGCCAGCACCGGGGAGCTGTTTTTT. It codes for CASSHGRASTGELFF. This chain joins TRBV11-2 and TRBJ2-2; 8 positions agree with TRBD2. The germline V gene has CDR1 SGHAT and CDR2 FQNNGV. V lost 5 bases to trimming and J lost 4 bases; unmatched junction nucleotides: 6. The CDR3 loop spans 15 amino acids.

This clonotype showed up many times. The chain's CDR3 is CATSPPGLAGVDTQYF. For the CDR3, the DNA is TGTGCCACCTCCCCTCCGGGACTAGCGGGGGTAGATACGCAGTATTTT. The chain couples TRBV19 to TRBJ2-3; the match to TRBD2 covers 14 bases. The CDR3 runs 16 residues. With V trimmed by 10 bases and J by 5 bases, 11 bases remained unmatched. CDR1 is LNHDA and CDR2 is SQIVND in the germline V gene (reference sequence).

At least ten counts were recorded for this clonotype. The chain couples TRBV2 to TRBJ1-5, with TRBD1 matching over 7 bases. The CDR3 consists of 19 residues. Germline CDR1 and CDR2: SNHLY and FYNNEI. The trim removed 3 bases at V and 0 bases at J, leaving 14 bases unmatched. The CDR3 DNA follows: TGTGCCAGCAGTGATGTTGAGACAGGGTCGAGGGATAGCAATCAGCCCCAGCATTTT. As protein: CASSDVETGSRDSNQPQHF. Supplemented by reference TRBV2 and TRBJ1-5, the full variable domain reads EPEVTQTPSHQVTQMGQEVILRCVPISNHLYFYWYRQILGQKVEFLVSFYNNEISEKSEIFDDQFSVERPDGSNFTLKIRSTKLEDSAMYFCASSDVETGSRDSNQPQHFGDGTRLSIL.

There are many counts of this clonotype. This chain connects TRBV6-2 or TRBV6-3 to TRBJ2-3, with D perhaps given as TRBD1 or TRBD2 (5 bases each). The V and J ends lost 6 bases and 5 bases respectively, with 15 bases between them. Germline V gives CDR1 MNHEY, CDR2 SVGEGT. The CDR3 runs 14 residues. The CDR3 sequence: CASRSAGARDTQYF. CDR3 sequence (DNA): TGTGCCAGCAGGTCCGCCGGGGCCAGAGATACGCAGTATTTT.

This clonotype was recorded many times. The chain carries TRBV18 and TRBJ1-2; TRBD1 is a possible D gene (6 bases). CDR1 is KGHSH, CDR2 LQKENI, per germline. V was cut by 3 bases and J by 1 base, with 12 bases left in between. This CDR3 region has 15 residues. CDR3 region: CASSPTGALNYGYTF. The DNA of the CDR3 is TGTGCCAGCTCACCGACGGGGGCACTTAACTATGGCTACACCTTC.

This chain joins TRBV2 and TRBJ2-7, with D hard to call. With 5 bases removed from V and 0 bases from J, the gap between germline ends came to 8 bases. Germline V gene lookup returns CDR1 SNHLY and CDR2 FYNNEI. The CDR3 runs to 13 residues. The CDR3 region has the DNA TGTGCCAGCAGTTCGGACCTCTCCTACGAGCAGTACGTC. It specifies CASSSDLSYEQYV.